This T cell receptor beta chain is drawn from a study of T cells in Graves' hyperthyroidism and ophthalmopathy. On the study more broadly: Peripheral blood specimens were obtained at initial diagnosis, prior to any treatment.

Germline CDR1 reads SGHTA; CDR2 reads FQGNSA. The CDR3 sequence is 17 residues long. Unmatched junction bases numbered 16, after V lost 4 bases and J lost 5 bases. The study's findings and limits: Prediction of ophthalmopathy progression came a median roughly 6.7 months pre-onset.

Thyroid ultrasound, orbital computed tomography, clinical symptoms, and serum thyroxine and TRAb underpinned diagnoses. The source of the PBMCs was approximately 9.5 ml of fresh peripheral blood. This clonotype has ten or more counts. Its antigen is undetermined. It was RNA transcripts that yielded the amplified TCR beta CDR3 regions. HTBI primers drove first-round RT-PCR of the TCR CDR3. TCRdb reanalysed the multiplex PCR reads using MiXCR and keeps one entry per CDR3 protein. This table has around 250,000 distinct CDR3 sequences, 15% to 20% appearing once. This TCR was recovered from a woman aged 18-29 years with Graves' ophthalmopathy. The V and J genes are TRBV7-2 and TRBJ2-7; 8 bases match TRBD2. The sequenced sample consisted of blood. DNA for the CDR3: TGTGCCAGCAGCTCACGACTAGCGTGGGATACTAACCACGAGCAGTACTTC. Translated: CASSSRLAWDTNHEQYF.